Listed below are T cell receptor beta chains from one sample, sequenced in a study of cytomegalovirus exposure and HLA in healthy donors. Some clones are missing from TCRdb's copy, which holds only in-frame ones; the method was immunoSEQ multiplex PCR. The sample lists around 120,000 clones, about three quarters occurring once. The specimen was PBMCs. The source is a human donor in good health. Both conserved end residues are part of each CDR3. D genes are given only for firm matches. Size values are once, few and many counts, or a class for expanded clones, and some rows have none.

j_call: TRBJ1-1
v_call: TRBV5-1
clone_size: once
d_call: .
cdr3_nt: TGCGCCAGCAGCTTGGACGGACGGGGGGAAGCTTTCTTT
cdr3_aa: CASSLDGRGEAFF

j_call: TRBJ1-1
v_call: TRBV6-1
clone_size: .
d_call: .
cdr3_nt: TGTGCCAGCACCTTCCGGGGGGTTTGGGCTGAAGCTTTCTTT
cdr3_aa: CASTFRGVWAEAFF

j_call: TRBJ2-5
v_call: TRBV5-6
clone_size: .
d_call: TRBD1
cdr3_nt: TGTGCCAGCAGCTCGCCCCGGACAGGGAACGAAGAGACCCAGTACTTC
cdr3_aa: CASSSPRTGNEETQYF

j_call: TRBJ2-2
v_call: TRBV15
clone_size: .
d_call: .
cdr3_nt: TGTGCCACCAGCAGAGATCTGGGTCAGGGCGTCACCAGGGGGGAGCTGTTTTTT
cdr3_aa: CATSRDLGQGVTRGELFF

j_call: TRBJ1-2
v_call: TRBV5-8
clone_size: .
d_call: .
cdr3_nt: TGTGCCAGCAGCTTGCTATACAACTATGGCTACACCTTC
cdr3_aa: CASSLLYNYGYTF

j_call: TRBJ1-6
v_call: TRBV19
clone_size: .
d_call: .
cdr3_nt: TGTGCCAGTAGTTTTCAGGGGAGAGATTCACCCCTCCACTTT
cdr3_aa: CASSFQGRDSPLHF

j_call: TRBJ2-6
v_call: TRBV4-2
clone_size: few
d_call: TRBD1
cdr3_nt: TGTGCCAGCAGCCGAACGGACAGGGGGAGCTCTGGGGCCAACGTCCTGACTTTC
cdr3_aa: CASSRTDRGSSGANVLTF

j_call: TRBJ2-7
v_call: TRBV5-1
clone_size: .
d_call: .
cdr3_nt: TGCGCCAGCAGCCTGGGACTCCGCCGATACGAGCAGTACTTC
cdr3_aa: CASSLGLRRYEQYF

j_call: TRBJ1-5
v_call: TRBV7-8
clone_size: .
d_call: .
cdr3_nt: TGTGCCAGCAGCCCCCCCGGGGGTAGGGATCAGCCCCAGCATTTT
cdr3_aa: CASSPPGGRDQPQHF

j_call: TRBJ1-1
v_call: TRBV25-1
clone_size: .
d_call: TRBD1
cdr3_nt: TGTGCCAGCAGTGAATCTATTCGGACAGGGCGGAGGAACACTGAAGCTTTCTTT
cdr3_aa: CASSESIRTGRRNTEAFF

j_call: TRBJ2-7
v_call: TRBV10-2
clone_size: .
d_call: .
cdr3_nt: TGCGCCAGCAGTGATACCGGGTTGGAGCAGTACTTC
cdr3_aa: CASSDTGLEQYF

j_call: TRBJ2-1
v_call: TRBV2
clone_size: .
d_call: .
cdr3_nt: TGTGCCAGCATAGCGGCCAAATTGGTCTTC
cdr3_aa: CASIAAKLVF

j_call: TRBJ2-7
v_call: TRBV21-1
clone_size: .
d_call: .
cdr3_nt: TGTGCCAGCAGCAAAGCGCAAAAGGGGGCGCGGTACGAGCAGTACTTC
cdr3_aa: CASSKAQKGARYEQYF

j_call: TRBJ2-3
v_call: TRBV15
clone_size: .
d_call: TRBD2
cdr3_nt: TGTGCCACCAGCAGGCAAGATACAGGGTCCTCTCTTTTGAGCGGGGGGGACACAGATACGCAGTATTTT
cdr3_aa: CATSRQDTGSSLLSGGDTDTQYF

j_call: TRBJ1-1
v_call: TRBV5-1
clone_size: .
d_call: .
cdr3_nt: TGCGCCAGCAGCCGGGACTCGAACACTGAAGCTTTCTTT
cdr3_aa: CASSRDSNTEAFF

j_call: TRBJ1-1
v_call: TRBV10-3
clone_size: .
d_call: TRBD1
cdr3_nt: TGTGCCATCAGTGCCGACGGACAGGGGTTCACTGAAGCTTTCTTT
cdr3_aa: CAISADGQGFTEAFF

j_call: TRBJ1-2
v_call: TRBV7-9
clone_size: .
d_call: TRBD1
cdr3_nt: TGTGCCAGCAGCCCACAGGGGTACTATGGCTACACCTTC
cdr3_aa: CASSPQGYYGYTF

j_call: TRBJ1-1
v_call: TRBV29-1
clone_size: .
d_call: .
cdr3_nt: TGCAGCGTTGAAGGGGGTTTTGGAGGGGTGGGAGCTTTCTTT
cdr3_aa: CSVEGGFGGVGAFF

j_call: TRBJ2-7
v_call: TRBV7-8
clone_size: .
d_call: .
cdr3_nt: TGTGCCAGCAGCATCCGACAGTCGAGCAGCTACGAGCAGTACTTC
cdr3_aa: CASSIRQSSSYEQYF

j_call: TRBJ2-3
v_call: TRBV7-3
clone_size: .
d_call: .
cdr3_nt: TGTGCCAGCAGCTTAAAACGTCGCGGGGCAACAGATACGCAGTATTTT
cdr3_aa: CASSLKRRGATDTQYF

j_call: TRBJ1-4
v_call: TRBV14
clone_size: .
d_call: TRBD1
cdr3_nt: TGTGCCAGCAGCCGACCGACAGGGAATAATGAAAAACTGTTTTTT
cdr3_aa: CASSRPTGNNEKLFF

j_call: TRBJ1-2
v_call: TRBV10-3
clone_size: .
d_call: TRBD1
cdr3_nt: TGTGCCATCAGTGAGTCAGGGGAGACAGGGTATTACTATGGCTACACCTTC
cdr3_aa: CAISESGETGYYYGYTF

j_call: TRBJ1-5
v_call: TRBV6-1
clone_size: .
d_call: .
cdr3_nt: TGTGCCAGCAGTTATGATGGGCAACAGCCCCAGCATTTT
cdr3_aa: CASSYDGQQPQHF

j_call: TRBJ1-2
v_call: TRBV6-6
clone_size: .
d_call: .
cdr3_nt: TGTGCCAGCAGACGGGATCAGGTATTAGGCCCAGTGGACACCTTC
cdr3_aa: CASRRDQVLGPVDTF

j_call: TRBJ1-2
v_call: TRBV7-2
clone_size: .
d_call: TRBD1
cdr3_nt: TGTGCCAGCAGCGACTACAGGGGCTCTAACTATGGCTACACCTTC
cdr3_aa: CASSDYRGSNYGYTF

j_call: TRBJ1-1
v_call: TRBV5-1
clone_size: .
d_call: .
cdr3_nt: TGCGCCAGCAGCCCATCGGACACTTACGCAAGGACTGAAGCTTTCTTT
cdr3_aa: CASSPSDTYARTEAFF

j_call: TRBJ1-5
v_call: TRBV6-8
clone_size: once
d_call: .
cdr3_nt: TGTGCCAGCAGTTGGGGGGAATGGGGACAGCCCCAGCATTTT
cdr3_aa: CASSWGEWGQPQHF